The T cell receptor beta chain under discussion was sequenced for a study of identical twins (dated by TCRdb to 2016 to 2017). Broadly, across the study: To test whether fetal clonotypes persist, this study deep-sequenced TCR alpha and beta repertoires from monozygotic twins, from unrelated adults of various ages, and from cord blood. Replicate twin experiments were performed at different times using different library preparation protocols to rule out contamination.

This clonotype was seen a few times. The target of this receptor is not known. No base qualities exist here, and no much larger clone lies one base off it. Only healthy Caucasian donors were included. Three pairs of female monozygotic twins, all aged about 18 to 30 years, made up the twin cohort. The RNA used for TCR libraries was isolated from peripheral blood mononuclear cells. Overall study outcomes, separate from this receptor: Abundant cord blood beta clonotypes had fewer insertions, young adult naive repertoires showed a similar but weaker trend, and memory repertoires showed no such trend. Out-of-frame TCR alpha sharing in monozygotic twins was systematically underestimated by recombination models, whereas sharing between unrelated individuals was in agreement with the recombination models. Because the same donors could not be followed over many years, the conclusions relied on cross-sectional statistical analysis. Excess twin sharing in beta out-of-frame sequences was weaker because fewer shared sequences lowered the signal-to-noise ratio. Invariant T cells such as MAIT and iNKT could partly confound zero-insertion analyses, although diverse VJ usage argued against such confounding for most clonotypes. Compared with coincidental sharing between unrelated individuals, out-of-frame TCR alpha sequences shared between twins showed an excess of sequences with low generation probability.

At the junction V is shortened by 3 bases and J by 2 bases, with 5 bases in between. The CDR3 goes from the cysteine to the phenylalanine over 12 residues. Only the CDR3 DNA stays, 36 bases, in frame from base 1. Based on the germline V gene, the CDR1 and CDR2 sequences are MNHNS and SASEGT. The method was 5' RACE. The sample was run on an Illumina HiSeq 2000. A universal primer binding site was added through template switching, and the final cDNA carried a unique molecular identifier so that TCR cDNA molecules could be counted accurately. Specific primers in the conserved constant-segment region were used to synthesize first-strand cDNA for TCR alpha and beta chains. Each cDNA library was double barcoded, with a SMART-Mk sample barcode plus Illumina barcodes, to control for contamination. TruSeq adapter sequences along with Illumina sample barcodes were introduced in two successive PCR steps. The Illumina HiSeq platform was used with custom primers to sequence TCR alpha and beta cDNA libraries. Under the source paper's analysis protocol: Unique molecular identifiers were extracted from raw reads with MiGEC, and CDR3 positions were determined with MiXCR. Recombination models were inferred per individual with the repgenHMM and IGoR tools using an EM algorithm. The analysis of shared clonotypes was done with the tcR package in R, with sharing normalized by the product of cloneset sizes. To study raw recombination without the effects of thymic and clonal selection, out-of-frame nonproductive sequences were analyzed. TCRdb itself trimmed the public reads at Q25 with fastp, ran MiXCR and retained productive beta chains. Each record represents a unique CDR3 protein, reported with the most common genes and DNA among its rows. The V and J calls shown here were made by TCRdb, not taken from the authors' results. Recorded for this sample are some 690,000 distinct CDR3 sequences; approximately 22% of them occurred a single time. The ten largest clones capture around 4.5% of the sample.

The same sample was also used in a study of T cells expressing NK-cell markers. As noted in the second study: In sorted CD3+CD56+NKG2C+, CD3+CD56+NKG2C- and CD3+CD56-NKG2C+ T-cell subsets from several donors, TCR beta-chain repertoires were profiled. Seven of the eight sequenced donors were HCMV-seropositive and one was HCMV-seronegative. In several experiments an anti-gammadeltaTCR antibody was added to restrict sorting to alphabetaTCR-expressing T cells. In several donors, the dominant CD3+CD56+NKG2C+ clonotypes ranked among the top 10 CD8+ clonotypes, making up roughly 1.0-7.0% of CD8+ T cells. Those dominant clonotypes were again the most abundant among CD3+CD56-NKG2C+ cells in a few donors, at about 28.3-60.1%. Whether the expanded NKG2C-expressing T cell clones were specific for HCMV antigens was left unclear. The study sequenced eight donors, all healthy volunteers chosen at random: three men and five women. A commercial ELISA kit detecting HCMV-specific IgG in serum was used to determine HCMV serostatus. Bulk peripheral blood T-cell repertoires were additionally sequenced from unsorted PBMC for roughly six donors. Reads were demultiplexed and grouped by UMI with MIGEC, and clonotypes were assembled and quantified with MiTCR. To remove erroneous sequences, TCR cDNA sequences were retained only when supported by two or more reads. The tcR package was used for downstream repertoire analysis, with clonotypes matched between fractions based on CDR3 nucleotide sequence plus V segment. VDJmatch was used to annotate antigen specificity against VDJdb, with one amino acid substitution allowed in CDR3.

The clonotype was recovered from a young woman in good health. The chain uses TRBV6-1 and TRBJ2-7; no D segment can be confidently identified. The sequenced material came from PBMCs. The bases are TGTGCCAGCAGTGACGTGGCCTACGAGCAGTACTTC. This translates into CASSDVAYEQYF.